This TCR beta chain was retrieved from a study of T cell responses to AZD1222 COVID-19 vaccine. The table came from immunoSEQ multiplex PCR; TCRdb's copy has only in-frame clones and leaves some out. Of some 55,000 clones listed, approximately 90% were seen once; the top ten hold 3% to 4%. Study observations and caveats: Compared with day 0, the breadth and depth of the Spike-specific TCR repertoire rose significantly after two doses of AZD1222.

A note on this clone: The antigen remains undetermined.

This CDR3 is built from 13 residues. The germline gives CDR1 LGHDT, CDR2 YNNKEL (reference sequence). V gave up 5 bases and J gave up 0 bases, with 7 bases separating them. This TCR came from an adult in good health. The input for sequencing was peripheral blood, taken on day 0 of AZD1222 vaccination. The J gene is TRBJ1-1, the V gene TRBV3-1 (or the pseudogene TRBV3-2); no reliable D call. CDR3 bases: TGTGCCAGCAGCAAGCAAGTGAACACTGAAGCTTTCTTT. It specifies CASSKQVNTEAFF.